The rows below give T cell receptor beta chains drawn from one sample of a study of control samples from healthy donors and cancer patients. TCRdb's table, derived via immunoSEQ multiplex PCR, lists solely in-frame clones and lacks some. The repertoire consists of roughly 170,000 clones, with roughly 91% occurring once and the leading ten covering about 1.6%. Sequenced input: blood. The source is a man aged 18 to 29 in good health. Both conserved end residues are part of each CDR3. The order of the fields is clone size, D gene, V gene, J gene, CDR3 protein, CDR3 DNA. D genes are given only for firm matches. Some rows mark clone size as missing; the rest say once, few, many or name a class of expanded clone.

.	.	TRBV19	TRBJ2-7	CASSEAGREQYF	TGTGCCAGTAGTGAGGCCGGCCGGGAGCAGTACTTC
.	.	TRBV2	TRBJ1-3	CASSEWRFRGSSGNTIYF	TGTGCCAGCAGTGAATGGCGTTTTCGGGGCAGCTCTGGAAACACCATATATTTT
.	.	TRBV28	TRBJ1-4	CASSSQGEGANEKLFF	TGTGCCAGCAGTTCACAGGGCGAGGGGGCTAATGAAAAACTGTTTTTT
.	TRBD2	TRBV7-3	TRBJ2-1	CASSPGTTLNEQFF	TGTGCCAGCAGCCCCGGGACTACCCTCAATGAGCAGTTCTTC
once	.	TRBV2	TRBJ2-5	CASSEWGKGNRQETQYF	TGTGCCAGCAGTGAATGGGGCAAGGGGAATCGCCAAGAGACCCAGTACTTC
.	.	TRBV4-1	TRBJ2-7	CASSRGVEQYF	TGCGCCAGCAGCCGAGGGGTCGAGCAGTACTTC
once	.	TRBV4-2	TRBJ2-1	CASSPTYPGDPGSEQFF	TGTGCCAGCAGCCCCACGTATCCGGGGGACCCGGGTTCCGAGCAGTTCTTC
.	.	TRBV24-1	TRBJ2-7	CATSPGGLGIYEQYF	TGTGCCACCAGCCCCGGGGGACTTGGAATCTACGAGCAGTACTTC
.	.	TRBV30	TRBJ1-4	CAWSRRAGHPEKLFF	TGTGCCTGGAGTCGCCGGGCGGGTCACCCGGAAAAACTGTTTTTT
once	.	TRBV7-9	TRBJ2-7	CASSLEGIKKYF	TGTGCCAGCAGCTTAGAAGGAATTAAGAAGTACTTC
.	.	TRBV29-1	TRBJ2-7	CSVYGVYEQYF	TGCAGCGTCTACGGAGTTTACGAGCAGTACTTC
.	TRBD1	TRBV7-2	TRBJ1-5	CASGQDRLQPQHF	TGTGCCAGCGGACAGGACAGACTTCAGCCCCAGCATTTT
.	.	TRBV30	TRBJ2-3	CAWSLRIGGADTQYF	TGTGCCTGGAGCCTCCGAATCGGGGGCGCAGATACGCAGTATTTT
.	.	TRBV19	TRBJ1-1	CASSIEKFTEAFF	TGTGCCAGTAGTATCGAAAAATTCACTGAAGCTTTCTTT
.	.	TRBV6-5	TRBJ2-1	CASSYASRGEQFF	TGTGCCAGCAGTTACGCGTCCAGAGGTGAGCAGTTCTTC
.	.	TRBV6-1	TRBJ1-3	CASSDPLQGAGNTIYF	TGTGCCAGCAGTGACCCCTTACAGGGAGCCGGAAACACCATATATTTT
.	.	TRBV28	TRBJ2-3	CASRTTGAMLTDTQYF	TGTGCCAGCAGGACAACAGGAGCTATGCTCACAGATACGCAGTATTTT